This passage covers 23 T cell receptor beta chains from one sample sequenced in a study of early T cells in non-severe SARS-CoV-2 infection. TCRdb re-called the 5' RACE reads with MiXCR, one entry per CDR3 protein. The sample has approximately 49,000 distinct CDR3 sequences, about 11% seen once; the top ten hold 9.1%. The sample comprised whole blood. These receptors were collected from an adult who was a healthcare worker with PCR-confirmed SARS-CoV-2 infection or an uninfected control (not recorded which).

This clonotype was counted only a few times. The chain employs TRBV7-8 and TRBJ1-1; 7 bases are shared with TRBD1. This CDR3 is built from 14 residues. CDR1 is SGHVS and CDR2 is FQNEAQ in the germline V gene. The V gene end was trimmed by 5 bases and the J gene end by 3 bases; junction bases not matched to a gene: 6. The CDR3 DNA follows: TGTGCCAGCAGCGTGAGGGGGCCCGACACTGAAGCTTTCTTT. Translating it yields CASSVRGPDTEAFF.

For the CDR3, the DNA is TGTGCCAGTAGTCCGCAGAGGGGGATAGGTGAAGCTTTCTTT. The encoded protein is CASSPQRGIGEAFF. The genes are TRBV19 and TRBJ1-1; tentative D call: TRBD1 (6 bases). This CDR3 is built from 14 residues. Per germline, CDR1 LNHDA and CDR2 SQIVND (reference sequence). Trimming cost V 5 bases and J 7 bases, with 17 bases left between them.

The chain carries TRBV12-3 or TRBV12-4 and TRBJ2-3; the D gene could be TRBD1 or TRBD2 (6 bases each). The CDR3 runs 16 residues. V lost 10 bases and J lost 0, with 20 bases in between. DNA for the CDR3: TGTGCCACTACAATGAGAGGGGGGTCTAGCACAGATACGCAGTATTTT. It is translated as CATTMRGGSSTDTQYF.

This clonotype was counted only a few times. The V call is TRBV7-2, the J call TRBJ2-2; D ambiguous. Germline loops: CDR1 SGHTA, CDR2 FQGNSA. Trimming removed 1 base from V and 6 bases from J, with 9 bases in between. The CDR3 totals 14 residues. The CDR3 sequence is CASSLDRAAGELFF. The CDR3 bases are TGTGCCAGCAGCTTAGATCGGGCGGCCGGGGAGCTGTTTTTT.

V gene TRBV20-1 combines with J gene TRBJ1-2; perhaps TRBD1 as D (6 bases). Between the trimmed V and J ends, which lost 5 bases and 0 bases, there was a span of 10 bases. The CDR3 is made up of 13 amino acids. From germline, CDR1 is DFQATT and CDR2 SNEGSKA (reference sequence). The CDR3 reads CSADGQPNYGYTF. The CDR3 coding sequence is TGCAGTGCTGATGGACAGCCTAACTATGGCTACACCTTC.

This rearrangement joins TRBV20-1 to TRBJ2-3, with D possibly matching TRBD2 (6 bases). The germline V gene encodes CDR1 DFQATT and CDR2 SNEGSKA (reference sequence). The CDR3 has 15 amino acids. V was clipped by 0 bases and J by 5 bases, with 15 bases between them. The CDR3 nucleotides are TGCAGTGCTAGAGAGGGACTCCTGTTGAGAGATACGCAGTATTTT. It codes for CSAREGLLLRDTQYF.

The chain combines TRBV5-8 with TRBJ2-1, with 12 bases fitting TRBD1. Germline trimming cut 4 bases from V and 8 bases from J; bases unmatched to any gene: 7. This CDR3 has 15 residues. Germline loops: CDR1 SGHTS, CDR2 YDEGEE. The CDR3 DNA reads as TGTGCCAGCAGCGTCCGGGACAGGGGGCGCCATGAGCAGTTCTTC. It translates to CASSVRDRGRHEQFF.

This clonotype has a single count. The chain employs TRBV7-2 and TRBJ2-3, with unresolved D. The V and J ends lost 1 base and 2 bases respectively, with 4 bases between them. Germline CDR1 is SGHTA and CDR2 is FQGNSA. The CDR3 runs to 13 residues. This CDR3 reads CASSLVLTDTQYF. DNA of the CDR3: TGTGCCAGCAGCTTAGTGCTCACAGATACGCAGTATTTT. The whole variable domain, remainder taken from reference TRBV7-2 and TRBJ2-3, is GAGVSQSPSNKVTEKGKDVELRCDPISGHTALYWYRQSLGQGLEFLIYFQGNSAPDKSGLPSDRFSAERTGGSVSTLTIQRTQQEDSAVYLCASSLVLTDTQYFGPGTRLTVL.

This clonotype was seen only a few times. Here the CDR3 DNA reads TGTGCCAGCTCACGGGGGACCGCTCGGGAGACCCAGTACTTC. Protein: CASSRGTARETQYF. This chain links TRBV18 with TRBJ2-5; D may be TRBD1 or TRBD2 (5 bases each). In germline, CDR1 is KGHSH, CDR2 LQKENI. CDR3 length equals 14 residues. The V and J ends lost 4 bases and 5 bases respectively, with 14 bases between them.

This clonotype was observed many times. The chain uses TRBV3-1 and TRBJ2-7; 7 nucleotides line up with TRBD1. The CDR3 has 13 amino acids. The V and J ends lost 2 bases and 5 bases, in that order; junction bases with no gene match: 3. Germline V lookup: CDR1 LGHDT, CDR2 YNNKEL (reference sequence). The CDR3 coding sequence is TGTGCCAGCAGCCAAAAGGGGGCGAACGAGCAGTACTTC. It encodes CASSQKGANEQYF.

V gene TRBV5-4 combines with J gene TRBJ2-2; D tentatively fits TRBD1 or TRBD2 (5 bases each). With 7 bases removed from V and 6 bases from J, the gap between germline ends came to 28 bases. This CDR3 is built from 18 residues. Germline-derived CDR1 and CDR2 are SGHNT and YYREEE (reference sequence). Here the CDR3 DNA reads TGTGCCAGCGGCTCTGAGTCGGGACGAAATTATCAGGCCGGGGAGCTGTTTTTT. This gives the protein CASGSESGRNYQAGELFF. Together with reference TRBV5-4 and TRBJ2-2, the CDR3 gives the full variable domain: ETGVTQSPTHLIKTRGQQVTLRCSSQSGHNTVSWYQQALGQGPQFIFQYYREEENGRGNFPPRFSGLQFPNYSSELNVNALELDDSALYLCASGSESGRNYQAGELFFGEGSRLTVL.

This clonotype has just a few counts. This chain links TRBV10-3 with TRBJ2-3; D is possibly TRBD2 (5 bases). The CDR3 length is 14 residues. Germline CDR1 ENHRY, CDR2 SYGVKD. The V end was cut by 3 bases, the J end by 3 bases, with 10 bases between. CDR3 protein: CAISDGWETDTQYF. The CDR3 DNA is TGTGCCATCAGTGACGGGTGGGAGACAGATACGCAGTATTTT.

This clonotype is categorized as medium-sized (0.01 to 0.1%). V is TRBV28 and J is TRBJ2-7; 8 nucleotides line up with TRBD1. Germline loops: CDR1 MDHEN, CDR2 SYDVKM. The CDR3 is 12 residues long. Losses at the gene ends were 7 bases for V and 5 bases for J; bases not matched to a gene: 4. The CDR3 region is CASTGQGHEQYF. CDR3 in DNA: TGTGCCAGCACCGGACAGGGCCACGAGCAGTACTTC.

V gene TRBV7-6 combines with J gene TRBJ2-7, with D possibly matching TRBD1 (6 bases). Trimming took 0 bases from V and 2 from J, leaving 8 bases between them. Looked up from germline, CDR1 is SGHVS and CDR2 is FNYEAQ. The CDR3 length is 14 residues. Here the CDR3 reads CASSLAGGAYEQYF. The CDR3 DNA is TGTGCCAGCAGCTTAGCAGGGGGTGCCTACGAGCAGTACTTC.

Ten or more counts support this clonotype. Since the CDR3 does not end with the conserved phenylalanine or tryptophan, this likely comes from a read error. The chain has TRBV5-6 and TRBJ1-1; 7 positions agree with TRBD1. The CDR3 is 17 amino acids. Per the germline V gene, CDR1 is SGHDT and CDR2 is YYEEEE. The trim removed 0 bases at V and 0 bases at J, leaving 8 bases unmatched. This CDR3 is CASSLVTGAGMNTEAFL. CDR3 in DNA: TGTGCCAGCAGCTTGGTTACAGGGGCGGGCATGAACACTGAAGCTTTCCTT.

This clonotype occurred many times. The chain carries TRBV29-1 and TRBJ2-7; a possible D gene is TRBD1 (5 bases). CDR3 size: 14 residues. Germline V lookup: CDR1 SQVTM, CDR2 ANQGSEA. V lost 3 bases and J lost 6, with 18 bases in between. This CDR3 is CSVEEGQTSTEQYF. CDR3 sequence (DNA): TGCAGCGTTGAGGAAGGACAAACCTCTACCGAGCAGTACTTC.

This clonotype showed up many times. The CDR3 region is CASSLGPNYGYTF. CDR3 in DNA: TGTGCCAGCAGCTTAGGCCCTAACTATGGCTACACCTTC. The chain recombines TRBV7-3 with TRBJ1-2; D unresolved. CDR3 length: 13 residues. V dropped 2 bases and J dropped 0 bases, with 4 bases sitting between them. Germline CDR1 reads SGHTA; CDR2 reads FQGTGA.

This clonotype was observed at least ten times. The chain is built from TRBV20-1 and TRBJ2-1, with TRBD1 matching 8 bases. Germline CDR1 and CDR2: DFQATT and SNEGSKA (reference sequence). The length of the CDR3 is 11 residues. Trimming cost V 5 bases and J 14 bases; bases outside gene matches: 8. CDR3 coding DNA: TGCAGTGCTTCCCCGACGGACAGGGAGTTCTTC. This encodes CSASPTDREFF.

This clonotype is medium-sized by share. The V gene is TRBV30, the J gene TRBJ1-1, with TRBD1 as a possible D gene (6 bases). The V gene lost 7 bases and the J gene lost 0 bases, with 15 bases spanning the gap. Germline CDR1 and CDR2: GTSNPN and SVGIG (reference sequence). The CDR3 covers 14 residues. CDR3 DNA sequence: TGTGCCTTACAGGGTAGCTTTCTGAACACTGAAGCTTTCTTT. Its translation: CALQGSFLNTEAFF.

This clonotype appeared many times. V usage is TRBV29-1 and J usage is TRBJ2-7, with 8 bases fitting TRBD1. The V gene's germline CDR1 is SQVTM and CDR2 ANQGSEA. With V trimmed by 7 bases and J by 0 bases, 5 bases remained unmatched. The CDR3 has 13 residues. The CDR3, as DNA: TGCAGCGCCCAAACAGGGGGCTCCTACGAGCAGTACTTC. Residues: CSAQTGGSYEQYF.

This clonotype was seen at least ten times. V and J are TRBV19 and TRBJ2-6; no reliable D call. The CDR3 length is 15 residues. Trimming left V 1 base short and J 1 base short, with 5 bases between. Germline-derived CDR1 and CDR2 are LNHDA and SQIVND (reference sequence). CDR3 protein: CASSIVRSGANVLTF. CDR3 DNA: TGTGCCAGTAGTATAGTCCGATCTGGGGCCAACGTCCTGACTTTC.

This clonotype was picked up a small number of times. V is TRBV19 and J is TRBJ1-1, with D uncertain. The V gene lost 7 bases and the J gene lost 6 bases, with 18 bases spanning the gap. From germline, CDR1 is LNHDA and CDR2 SQIVND (reference sequence). The CDR3 extends over 14 amino acids. The CDR3: CASTPLGRSAEAFF. In DNA, the CDR3 is TGTGCCAGTACCCCCCTGGGGAGGTCGGCTGAAGCTTTCTTT. The full variable domain, with the rest looked up from reference TRBV19 and TRBJ1-1, is DGGITQSPKYLFRKEGQNVTLSCEQNLNHDAMYWYRQDPGQGLRLIYYSQIVNDFQKGDIAEGYSVSREKKESFPLTVTSAQKNPTAFYLCASTPLGRSAEAFFGQGTRLTVV.

This clonotype was seen a few times. This chain joins TRBV7-3 and TRBJ2-1; maybe TRBD1 (6 bases). The CDR3 runs to 18 residues. The germline gives CDR1 SGHTA, CDR2 FQGTGA. Trimming left V 3 bases short and J 8 bases short, with 26 bases between. CDR3: CASSLLQLSGVLSHEQFF. In DNA form, the CDR3 reads TGTGCCAGCAGCTTGCTCCAGCTATCAGGGGTGCTGAGCCATGAGCAGTTCTTC.